The rows below give T cell receptor beta chains drawn from one sample of a study of T cell changes during pregnancy in multiple sclerosis. Sequencing used immunoSEQ multiplex PCR; TCRdb keeps in-frame clones, though not all of them. Found here are 46,000 or so clones, around 93% of them singletons; the top ten hold roughly 3.8%. Sequencing used CD8+ T cells from peripheral blood mononuclear cells, obtained after pregnancy. These receptors were taken from a female donor with multiple sclerosis, enrolled in a pregnancy study. CDR3s include the opening cysteine and the closing phenylalanine or tryptophan. D genes are given only for firm matches. The size entry is marked missing in some rows and otherwise reads once, few, many or a size class.

>TRBD1|NA|TRBV5-4|TRBJ1-1
TGTGCCAGCACCGCGACAGGGGAAGGCACTGAAGCTTTCTTT
CASTATGEGTEAFF
>TRBD1|NA|TRBV4-2|TRBJ1-6
TGTGCCAGCAGCCAAGACCCTCTCCGGACAGGGCCAGCACCCCTCCACTTT
CASSQDPLRTGPAPLHF
>NA|NA|TRBV6-1|TRBJ2-5
TGTGCCAGCAGTGGGGTGAGGTCGATTCAGGAGACCCAGTACTTC
CASSGVRSIQETQYF
>TRBD2|NA|TRBV10-3|TRBJ2-1
TGTGCCATCAGTGAGTCGATGTCTAGCGGGTACAGCAATGAGCAGTTCTTC
CAISESMSSGYSNEQFF
>NA|NA|TRBV2|TRBJ1-2
TGTGCCAGCAGTGACGGGGGAGTGAACTATGGCTACACCTTC
CASSDGGVNYGYTF
>NA|NA|TRBV27|TRBJ2-3
TGTGCCAGCAGTAGCCACACAGATACGCAGTATTTT
CASSSHTDTQYF
>TRBD2|NA|TRBV6-4|TRBJ2-1
TGTGCCAGCAGTCTTAGACTAGCGGGGGTGGATGAGCAGTTCTTC
CASSLRLAGVDEQFF
>TRBD1|once|TRBV10-3|TRBJ1-4
TGTGCCATCAGCCCCACAGGGGCAACTAATGAAAAACTGTTTTTT
CAISPTGATNEKLFF
>NA|NA|TRBV7-7|TRBJ2-2
TGTGCCAGCCTACTCGACACCGGGGAGCTGTTTTTT
CASLLDTGELFF
>NA|NA|TRBV27|TRBJ1-5
TGTGCCAGCAGCGCAGGGATAAGCAATCAGCCCCAGCATTTT
CASSAGISNQPQHF
>NA|NA|TRBV6-5|TRBJ1-1
TGTGCCAGCAGTTACTACGGGGTGGACACTGAAGCTTTCTTT
CASSYYGVDTEAFF
>NA|NA|TRBV27|TRBJ2-7
TGTGCCAGCAGTTTAAGCTGGGCATCCTCCTACGAGCAGTACTTC
CASSLSWASSYEQYF
>TRBD2|NA|TRBV30|TRBJ2-3
TGTGCCTGGAGTGGCCTCATTCCGGGACTAGCCCCAGATACGCAGTATTTT
CAWSGLIPGLAPDTQYF
>NA|NA|TRBV7-7|TRBJ2-1
TGTGCCAGCAGCTTAGTGCCTAGCGAGTACAATGAGCAGTTCTTC
CASSLVPSEYNEQFF
>TRBD2|NA|TRBV7-3|TRBJ2-5
TGTGCCAGCAGCGAAAGTGGCCTAGCGGGGTTCCCAACAGAGACCCAGTACTTC
CASSESGLAGFPTETQYF
>NA|NA|TRBV9|TRBJ2-2
TGTGCCAGCAGCGCGTCAGGGGACACCGGGGAGCTGTTTTTT
CASSASGDTGELFF
>TRBD2|NA|TRBV2|TRBJ2-4
TGTGCCAGCAAAGAGCGTCGACTAGCCCACGATAAAAACATTCAGTACTTC
CASKERRLAHDKNIQYF
>NA|NA|TRBV2|TRBJ1-1
TGTGCCAGCGGGCGTCAGGGTTCGGACACTGAAGCTTTCTTT
CASGRQGSDTEAFF
>NA|NA|TRBV2|TRBJ1-4
TGTGCCAGCAGTTGGACACGTGAAAAACTGTTTTTT
CASSWTREKLFF
>NA|NA|TRBV29-1|TRBJ2-1
TGCAGCGTTGAAGATAGGGGCCCGAGCTCCTACAATGAGCAGTTCTTC
CSVEDRGPSSYNEQFF
>TRBD1|NA|TRBV4-1|TRBJ2-7
TGCGCCAGCAGCCGCGGGACAGGGGGGACCTACGAGCAGTACTTC
CASSRGTGGTYEQYF
>TRBD2|once|TRBV4-1|TRBJ2-1
TGCGCCAGCAGCGCCGGAAGGGAGGGTCAAATCTTC
CASSAGREGQIF
>NA|NA|TRBV15|TRBJ2-7
TGTGCCACCAGCTTAGGGAGGCAGTACGAGCAGTACTTC
CATSLGRQYEQYF
>NA|NA|TRBV6-5|TRBJ1-4
TGTGCCAGCAGCCCCTGGAGTCGGGATGAAAAACTGTTTTTT
CASSPWSRDEKLFF
>TRBD2|few|TRBV7-9|TRBJ2-7
TGTGCCAGCAGCCCCGGGGGGAGGTACGAGCAGTACTTC
CASSPGGRYEQYF
>TRBD2|NA|TRBV13|TRBJ2-7
TGTGCCAGCAGCCACACGCGGGGGAGCTCCTACGAGCAGTACTTC
CASSHTRGSSYEQYF
>TRBD2|NA|TRBV7-9|TRBJ2-4
TGTGCCACCGGGACTAGCGGGAGTCGGAACATTCAGTACTTC
CATGTSGSRNIQYF
>NA|few|TRBV4-1|TRBJ1-2
TGCGCCAGCAGCCAAAACCCAGGGCCTAACTATGGCTACACCTTC
CASSQNPGPNYGYTF
>NA|NA|TRBV4-2|TRBJ1-1
TGTGCCAGCAGCCAAGATAGGCGGGGGGACACTGAAGCTTTCTTT
CASSQDRRGDTEAFF
>NA|NA|TRBV4-2|TRBJ2-7
TGTGCCAGCAGCCAGTCACTAGCAGACCCCTCCGAGCAGTACTTC
CASSQSLADPSEQYF
>NA|NA|TRBV6-1|TRBJ1-5
TGTGCCAGCAGGGCCAGGGTAGGTGGTCAGCCCCAGCATTTT
CASRARVGGQPQHF
>TRBD2|NA|TRBV27|TRBJ2-3
TGTGCCAGCAGTATTATAGCGGGAGGGGGGACAGATACGCAGTATTTT
CASSIIAGGGTDTQYF
>NA|once|TRBV2|TRBJ2-3
TGTGCCAGCAGTACCGGACTTCCTCGGGATACGCAGTATTTT
CASSTGLPRDTQYF
>NA|NA|TRBV29-1|TRBJ1-1
TGCAGCGTTGAAGGAAGGAGGCCATGGGGGGGGGTCGGAACTGAAGCTTTCTTT
CSVEGRRPWGGVGTEAFF
>TRBD1|NA|TRBV27|TRBJ1-5
TGTGCCAGCAGTTCAAGACAGGGGATCCCCAATCAGCCCCAGCATTTT
CASSSRQGIPNQPQHF
>NA|NA|TRBV13|TRBJ2-7
TGTGCCAGCAGCTTAGGCGCAGGGACCTACGAGCAGTACTTC
CASSLGAGTYEQYF
>NA|NA|TRBV7-3|TRBJ2-1
TGTGCCAGCAGCTTAATAGCCGGACAGTCGAGCTCCTACAATGAGCAGTTCTTC
CASSLIAGQSSSYNEQFF
>TRBD2|NA|TRBV4-1|TRBJ2-1
TGCGCCAGCAGCCTTTATGCGGGAGGGTTGGGCAATGAGCAGTTCTTC
CASSLYAGGLGNEQFF
>NA|NA|TRBV29-1|TRBJ2-1
TGCAGCGTTGATTCGACAGCCTACAATGAGCAGTTCTTC
CSVDSTAYNEQFF
>TRBD2|NA|TRBV7-3|TRBJ2-1
TGTGCCAGCAGCCCCACCTCCGGGACTAGCTCCTACAATGAGCAGTTCTTC
CASSPTSGTSSYNEQFF
>NA|NA|TRBV29-1|TRBJ2-3
TGCAGCGTTGAAGACCAAGACTCCTCACTGACTAGCACAGATACGCAGTATTTT
CSVEDQDSSLTSTDTQYF
>NA|NA|TRBV7-9|TRBJ2-7
TGTGCCAGCAGCTTAGCGGCAGGGGAGATTTACGAGCAGTACTTC
CASSLAAGEIYEQYF
>NA|NA|TRBV29-1|TRBJ1-2
TGCAGCGTTGAAGACAGGGGCTATGGCTACACCTTC
CSVEDRGYGYTF